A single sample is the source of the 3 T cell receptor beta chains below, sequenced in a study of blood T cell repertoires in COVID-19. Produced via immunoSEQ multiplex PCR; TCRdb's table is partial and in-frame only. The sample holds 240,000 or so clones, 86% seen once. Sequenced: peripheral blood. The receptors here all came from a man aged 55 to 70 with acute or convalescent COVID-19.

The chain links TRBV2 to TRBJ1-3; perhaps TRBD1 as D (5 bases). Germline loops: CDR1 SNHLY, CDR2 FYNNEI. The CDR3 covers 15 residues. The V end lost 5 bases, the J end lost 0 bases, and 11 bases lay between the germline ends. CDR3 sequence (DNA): TGTGCCAGCAGTTTTCCCCAGGGCTCTGGAAACACCATATATTTT. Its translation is CASSFPQGSGNTIYF.

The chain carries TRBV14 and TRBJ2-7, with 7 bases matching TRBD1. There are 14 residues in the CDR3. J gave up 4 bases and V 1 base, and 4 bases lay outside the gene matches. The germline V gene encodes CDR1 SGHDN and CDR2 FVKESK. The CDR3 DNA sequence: TGTGCCAGCAGCCAAGGGACAGGCCCTTACGAGCAGTACTTC. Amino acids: CASSQGTGPYEQYF.

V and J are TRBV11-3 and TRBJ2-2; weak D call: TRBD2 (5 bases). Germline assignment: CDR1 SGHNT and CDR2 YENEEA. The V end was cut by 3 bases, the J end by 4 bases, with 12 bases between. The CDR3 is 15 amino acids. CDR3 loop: CASSFSSAGTGELFF. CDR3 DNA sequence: TGTGCCAGCAGCTTTTCTTCCGCGGGCACCGGGGAGCTGTTTTTT.